This entry lists 23 T cell receptor beta chains sequenced from one sample in a study of technical replicates of blood from four donors. Some clones are missing from TCRdb's copy, which holds only in-frame ones; the method was immunoSEQ multiplex PCR. Of about 80,000 clones in the sample, roughly nine tenths were seen once. Input material: T cells isolated from PBMCs. The source is a human donor in good health.

The V and J genes are TRBV7-9 and TRBJ2-7; TRBD1 matches 7 bases. This CDR3 has 14 residues. From germline, CDR1 is SEHNR and CDR2 FQNEAQ (reference sequence). After removal of 10 bases from V and 6 bases from J, the junction contained 15 bases not matched to a gene. The CDR3 DNA is TGTGCCACACTCTCCGGGACAGAAATCCGCGAGCAGTACTTC. Its protein is CATLSGTEIREQYF.

The rearrangement uses TRBV30 and TRBJ1-1; no reliable D call. The germline V gene has CDR1 GTSNPN and CDR2 SVGIG (reference sequence). This CDR3 comprises 11 residues. The CDR3 loop is CVLRMNTEAFF. The CDR3 DNA reads TGTGTCCTGAGGATGAACACTGAAGCTTTCTTT.

The J gene is TRBJ2-7, the V gene TRBV19; TRBD1 might be the D (6 bases). Per germline, CDR1 LNHDA and CDR2 SQIVND (reference sequence). V shed 8 bases and J shed 2 bases, with 13 bases lying between them. CDR3 size: 13 residues. DNA of the CDR3: TGTGCCAGTCCTTTAAGACAGGCCTACGAGCAGTACTTC. As protein: CASPLRQAYEQYF.

Only a few counts were recorded for this clone. The chain employs TRBV9 and TRBJ1-1, with D maybe TRBD1 (5 bases). Germline V gene lookup returns CDR1 SGDLS and CDR2 YYNGEE. The CDR3 sequence is 14 residues long. Trimming removed 0 bases at V and 5 bases at J, with 11 bases between. CDR3 sequence: CASSVDPGRTEAFF. The CDR3 DNA reads TGTGCCAGCAGCGTAGATCCAGGGCGAACTGAAGCTTTCTTT.

The J gene is TRBJ2-1, the V gene TRBV19; possible D gene TRBD2, 5 bases. The CDR3 length is 15 residues. Trimming took 5 bases from V and 1 from J, leaving 12 bases between them. Germline V lookup: CDR1 LNHDA, CDR2 SQIVND (reference sequence). In DNA, the CDR3 is TGTGCCAGTAGTGCCATACTAGTTTCCTACAATGAGCAGTTCTTC. It yields the protein CASSAILVSYNEQFF.

The gene calls are TRBV28 and TRBJ1-4; 7 bases map to TRBD1. The germline CDR1 and CDR2 sequences are MDHEN and SYDVKM. The CDR3 contains 15 residues. After removal of 6 bases from V and 5 bases from J, the junction contained 9 bases not matched to a gene. CDR3 DNA: TGTGCCAGCAGCCGACTCCGACAGGGAAATGAAAAACTGTTTTTT. Its protein is CASSRLRQGNEKLFF.

The V call is TRBV5-1, the J call TRBJ2-5; D is perhaps TRBD1 (5 bases). The CDR3 spans 16 residues. CDR1 and CDR2 (germline): SGHRS, YFSETQ. V gave up 0 bases and J gave up 2 bases, with 14 bases separating them. In DNA, the CDR3 is TGCGCCAGCAGCTTGGGGCAGGGTGATGGGCAAGAGACCCAGTACTTC. This translates into CASSLGQGDGQETQYF.

This chain joins TRBV30 and TRBJ2-1, with 11 bases that match TRBD2. V shed 5 bases and J 7 bases; nucleotides not matched to a gene: 7. The CDR3 is 14 residues long. Germline V gene lookup returns CDR1 GTSNPN and CDR2 SVGIG (reference sequence). CDR3: CAWVLAGVWNEQFF. Here the CDR3 DNA reads TGTGCCTGGGTACTAGCGGGAGTTTGGAATGAGCAGTTCTTC.

The gene calls are TRBV30 and TRBJ2-3; TRBD2 agrees at 7 bases. This CDR3 is built from 15 residues. Germline loops: CDR1 GTSNPN, CDR2 SVGIG (reference sequence). Trimming cost V 1 base and J 1 base; bases outside gene matches: 5. CDR3 nucleotides: TGTGCCTGGAGTGATTCTAGCGGTGGCACAGATACGCAGTATTTT. It is translated as CAWSDSSGGTDTQYF.

The rearrangement links TRBV5-4 to TRBJ1-4; D is uncertain. The CDR3 contains 16 residues. CDR1 SGHNT and CDR2 YYREEE come from the germline V gene (reference sequence). With 4 bases removed from V and 2 bases from J, the gap between germline ends came to 15 bases. The CDR3 region has the DNA TGTGCCAGCAGCGAAGGAGTTGGACTCACTAATGAAAAACTGTTTTTT. Its protein is CASSEGVGLTNEKLFF.

A single count supports this clone. The chain uses TRBV27 and TRBJ2-7, with 10 nucleotides matching TRBD2. Germline lookup yields CDR1 MNHEY and CDR2 SMNVEV (reference sequence). The CDR3 consists of 14 residues. V lost 6 bases and J lost 4; bases outside the gene matches: 6. CDR3 sequence (DNA): TGTGCCAGCAGGGCTAGCGGGAGAAGTTACGAGCAGTACTTC. It encodes CASRASGRSYEQYF.

The CDR3 nucleotides are TGTGCCAGCAGCTTTCAGGGGCCTTTGGGATATGGCTACACCTTC. The encoded protein is CASSFQGPLGYGYTF. The chain combines TRBV13 with TRBJ1-2; D perhaps matches TRBD1 (6 bases). This CDR3 is built from 15 residues. The V and J ends lost 3 bases and 5 bases respectively, with 16 bases between them. CDR1 and CDR2 from the germline V gene are PRHDT and FYEKMQ (reference sequence).

The J gene is TRBJ2-3, the V gene TRBV5-8, with 12 bases identical to TRBD2. CDR1 is SGHTS and CDR2 is YDEGEE in the germline V gene. With V trimmed by 3 bases and J by 10 bases, 21 bases remained unmatched. The CDR3 runs to 19 residues. The CDR3 here is CASSSPGLAGYSPGGAQYF. The CDR3 DNA reads as TGTGCCAGCAGCTCTCCGGGACTAGCGGGTTATTCCCCGGGTGGTGCGCAGTATTTT.

The chain joins TRBV7-3 to TRBJ2-3, with D tentatively TRBD2 (7 bases). The CDR3 spans 16 residues. V dropped 2 bases and J dropped 0 bases, with 12 bases sitting between them. Germline V lookup: CDR1 SGHTA, CDR2 FQGTGA. CDR3 sequence (DNA): TGTGCCAGCAGCTTAGTGGGGGGGCTTAGCACAGATACGCAGTATTTT. As protein: CASSLVGGLSTDTQYF.

V and J are TRBV30 and TRBJ2-3; 10 nucleotides agree with TRBD1. This CDR3 comprises 14 residues. V lost 7 bases, J lost 2 bases, and 6 bases stayed unmatched. Germline V CDR1 and CDR2: GTSNPN, SVGIG (reference sequence). The CDR3 DNA reads as TGTGCCTTGGTAGGGACAGGGGTCACAGATACGCAGTATTTT. Translation gives CALVGTGVTDTQYF.

V is TRBV6-1 and J is TRBJ2-1, with D possibly TRBD2 on 5 matching bases. Germline CDR1 MNHNS, CDR2 SASEGT. CDR3 length: 16 amino acids. Trimming took off 3 bases at V and 0 bases at J, with 12 bases between the two ends. CDR3: CASSEDWLASYNEQFF. The CDR3 nucleotides are TGTGCCAGCAGTGAGGACTGGCTTGCCTCCTACAATGAGCAGTTCTTC.

Comment on this clone: The junction departs from the called germline gene at one end, perhaps through a read error. This chain joins TRBV11-1 and TRBJ2-3; 8 bases align to TRBD2. The V gene's germline CDR1 is SGHAT and CDR2 FQDESV (reference sequence). This CDR3 is 15 amino acids long. CDR3 sequence: CASSLASGSTDTQYF. CDR3 DNA: TGTGCCAGCAGCTTAGCAAGCGGGAGCACGGATACGCAGTATTTT.

The CDR3 DNA reads TGTGCCAGCCAGACGAACAGGGCTAATGAAAAACTGTTTTTT. Residues: CASQTNRANEKLFF. This chain joins TRBV18 and TRBJ1-4; D perhaps matches TRBD1 (6 bases). Per the germline V gene, CDR1 is KGHSH and CDR2 is LQKENI. V dropped 8 bases and J dropped 3 bases, with 13 bases sitting between them. This CDR3 has 14 residues. The full variable domain, in which reference TRBV18 and TRBJ1-4 provide the parts outside the CDR3, is NAGVMQNPRHLVRRRGQEARLRCSPMKGHSHVYWYRQLPEEGLKFMVYLQKENIIDESGMPKERFSAEFPKEGPSILRIQQVVRGDSAAYFCASQTNRANEKLFFGSGTQLSVL.

Here the CDR3 DNA reads TGTGCCAGCAGTTACTCTGGCAGTGCTACAGATACGCAGTATTTT. This encodes CASSYSGSATDTQYF. The chain uses TRBV6-5 and TRBJ2-3; D gene unclear. Looked up from germline, CDR1 is MNHEY and CDR2 is SVGAGI. The CDR3 runs to 15 residues. The V and J ends lost 0 bases and 3 bases respectively, with 10 bases between them.

The chain's CDR3 is CASSRLASGGLEGEQFF. The CDR3 bases are TGTGCCAGTAGTAGGTTGGCTAGCGGGGGTTTAGAAGGAGAGCAGTTCTTC. The genes are TRBV19 and TRBJ2-1, with 10 bases matching TRBD2. CDR3 length: 17 residues. Trimming took 4 bases from V and 10 from J; bases not matched to a gene: 16. Looked up from germline, CDR1 is LNHDA and CDR2 is SQIVND (reference sequence).

The chain links TRBV4-3 to TRBJ2-2, with 8 bases lining up with TRBD2. From germline, CDR1 is LGHNA and CDR2 YSLEER. CDR3 length: 17 residues. The junction had 4 bases not matched to a gene; V was cut back by 1 base and J by 0 bases. The CDR3 DNA follows: TGCGCCAGCAGCCAAGTACCGGGACTAGCGAACACCGGGGAGCTGTTTTTT. Protein: CASSQVPGLANTGELFF.

The chain combines TRBV5-4 with TRBJ1-2; D might be TRBD1 (6 bases). The V end was cut by 2 bases, the J end by 2 bases, with 10 bases between. Germline values: CDR1 SGHNT, CDR2 YYREEE (reference sequence). The CDR3 extends over 14 amino acids. The CDR3 nucleotides read TGTGCCAGCAGCTTTGCAGGGGAGAACTATGGCTACACCTTC. It specifies CASSFAGENYGYTF.

The V and J genes are TRBV5-1 and TRBJ2-7; D gene ambiguous. Per the germline V gene, CDR1 is SGHRS and CDR2 is YFSETQ. The CDR3 sequence is 13 residues long. Trimming shortened V by 2 bases and J by 2 bases, and 8 bases separated the two germline ends. The CDR3 DNA is TGCGCCAGCAGCTTTCGACAAACCTACGAGCAGTACTTC. Encoded protein: CASSFRQTYEQYF.